Sequencing of this T cell receptor beta chain was carried out in a study of blood T cell repertoires in COVID-19. Clones were sequenced by immunoSEQ multiplex PCR, and TCRdb holds only the in-frame ones, with some missing. Of about 200,000 clones in the sample, over 70% are singletons; the top ten hold 5.5%. The V and J ends lost 4 bases and 3 bases respectively, with 10 bases between them. Germline V gives CDR1 SGHRS, CDR2 YFSETQ. The CDR3 runs 14 residues. This clone was seen a few times. The chain combines TRBV5-1 with TRBJ1-4, with D possibly matching TRBD1 (5 bases). The sequencing input was peripheral blood. The clonotype originates from a woman between 65 and 79 years old with acute or convalescent COVID-19. This CDR3 is CASSQQEPNEKLFF. CDR3 coding DNA: TGCGCCAGCAGCCAACAGGAGCCTAATGAAAAACTGTTTTTT. Combining the CDR3 with reference TRBV5-1 and TRBJ1-4 gives the whole variable domain KAGVTQTPRYLIKTRGQQVTLSCSPISGHRSVSWYQQTPGQGLQFLFEYFSETQRNKGNFPGRFSGRQFSNSRSEMNVSTLELGDSALYLCASSQQEPNEKLFFGSGTQLSVL.